The entry that follows covers one T cell receptor beta chain sequence. The antigen is not known. Described time point: blood 2 weeks post-SBRT. Specified treatment: 15 Gy SBRT to primary tumor, nephrectomy 4 weeks later. After SBRT, blood was collected at 2 and 4 weeks, plus baseline. Profiling relied on immunoSEQ multiplex PCR, and the TCRdb table lists in-frame clones only, not all of them. The sample lists some 70,000 clones, roughly 82% seen once, with approximately 6% in the top ten. These data belong to a study of radiation and T cells in renal cell carcinoma. Study background: Nephrectomy followed 15 Gy stereotactic body radiation by 4 weeks.

Study-wide points: Without pretreatment biopsies, baseline tumor clonotype presence was undetermined. In blood, top tumor clones expanded by 2 weeks, shrinking by 4.

Germline V lookup: CDR1 LNHDA, CDR2 SQIVND (reference sequence). CDR3 size: 13 residues. Deletions cut 1 base from V and 2 bases from J, with 4 bases between. The chain uses TRBV19 and TRBJ2-3; D gene ambiguous. The starting material was blood, obtained from a patient whose treatment included radiotherapy and nephrectomy. The TCR was taken from a man in his fifties or sixties with renal cell carcinoma. Here the CDR3 DNA reads TGTGCCAGTAGTATAGCAGCCACAGATACGCAGTATTTT. Residues: CASSIAATDTQYF.